These 24 T cell receptor beta chains came from one sample sequenced in a study of T-cell reconstitution after alpha-beta-depleted transplantation in children. Unique molecular identifiers were used in preparing the TCRbeta library. TCRdb used MiXCR to reprocess the PCR reads, holding one entry per CDR3 protein. Of 40,000 to 55,000 distinct CDR3 sequences in the sample, around 9.2% are singletons; the top ten hold roughly a quarter. The sequencing here drew on PBMCs, mostly from graft donor cells, taken 60 days after TCRalphabeta/CD19-depleted stem cell transplant. Receptor source: a male patient between 2 and 9 years old who had a stem cell transplant for chronic granulomatous disease, so the T cells may come from the graft donor.

This clonotype was seen a handful of times. The genes are TRBV14 and TRBJ1-1; the D is unclear. The CDR3 totals 14 residues. The germline CDR1 and CDR2 sequences are SGHDN and FVKESK. Deletions cut 0 bases from V and 0 bases from J, with 5 bases between. The CDR3 nucleotides read TGTGCCAGCAGCCAAGATTGGGTGAACACTGAAGCTTTCTTT. This translates into CASSQDWVNTEAFF. The whole variable domain, remainder taken from reference TRBV14 and TRBJ1-1, is EAGVTQFPSHSVIEKGQTVTLRCDPISGHDNLYWYRRVMGKEIKFLLHFVKESKQDESGMPNNRFLAERTGGTYSTLKVQPAELEDSGVYFCASSQDWVNTEAFFGQGTRLTVV.

Ten or more counts support this clonotype. This chain joins TRBV7-2 and TRBJ2-5; tentatively, D is TRBD2 (6 bases). CDR3 size: 14 residues. Deletions cut 2 bases from V and 1 base from J, with 8 bases between. CDR1 and CDR2 (germline): SGHTA, FQGNSA. CDR3 in DNA: TGTGCCAGCAGCTTATGGGGAGGCCAAGAGACCCAGTACTTC. Its protein is CASSLWGGQETQYF.

This chain joins TRBV19 and TRBJ2-7, with D maybe TRBD1 (5 bases). The germline gives CDR1 LNHDA, CDR2 SQIVND (reference sequence). This CDR3 comprises 12 residues. Trimming cost V 10 bases and J 2 bases, with 12 bases left between them. The CDR3 sequence: CATDRPPYEQYF. CDR3 bases: TGTGCCACCGACAGACCCCCCTACGAGCAGTACTTC.

In its sample, this clonotype was seen many times. This sequence joins TRBV7-3 and TRBJ2-3; possible D gene TRBD1, 6 bases. This CDR3 is 15 amino acids long. In germline, CDR1 is SGHTA, CDR2 FQGTGA. V lost 4 bases and J lost 0, with 11 bases in between. The CDR3 reads CASSWLGGSTDTQYF. The CDR3 DNA sequence: TGTGCCAGCAGCTGGTTAGGGGGAAGCACAGATACGCAGTATTTT.

This clonotype was recorded a few times. The chain links TRBV12-3 or TRBV12-4 to TRBJ1-2; D gene ambiguous. CDR3 length: 11 amino acids. Deletions cut 3 bases from V and 6 bases from J, with 5 bases between. Here the CDR3 DNA reads TGTGCCAGCAGTTTTCGAGATGGCTACACCTTC. Encoded protein: CASSFRDGYTF.

This clonotype was seen repeatedly, ten times or more. V and J are TRBV5-1 and TRBJ2-5; D tentatively fits TRBD1 or TRBD2 (5 bases each). The CDR3 spans 14 residues. V was clipped by 3 bases and J by 1 base, with 10 bases between them. Looked up from germline, CDR1 is SGHRS and CDR2 is YFSETQ. For the CDR3, the DNA is TGCGCCAGCAGCTCGGGGACCCCCCAAGAGACCCAGTACTTC. Its translation: CASSSGTPQETQYF.

In its sample, this clonotype was seen many times. The chain carries TRBV7-8 and TRBJ2-1, with 8 nucleotides matching TRBD2. Germline V gives CDR1 SGHVS, CDR2 FQNEAQ. After removal of 1 base from V and 9 bases from J, the junction contained 5 bases not matched to a gene. The CDR3 runs to 14 residues. CDR3 coding DNA: TGTGCCAGCAGCTTAGTGAGCGGGAGCCCTGAGCAGTTCTTC. Residues: CASSLVSGSPEQFF.

This clonotype occurred many times. The chain links TRBV24-1 to TRBJ2-5; D possibly corresponds to TRBD2 (5 bases). Trimming stripped 7 bases from V and 1 base from J, with 12 bases between. The CDR3 runs to 14 residues. CDR1 is KGHDR and CDR2 is SFDVKD in the germline V gene. CDR3 sequence: CATSERIPQETQYF. CDR3 coding DNA: TGTGCCACCAGCGAGCGGATACCCCAAGAGACCCAGTACTTC.

This chain connects TRBV27 to TRBJ1-6, with TRBD1 identical over 7 bases. Per germline, CDR1 MNHEY and CDR2 SMNVEV (reference sequence). J was trimmed by 4 bases and V by 3 bases; bases with no gene match: 3. The CDR3 contains 15 residues. As DNA, the CDR3 is TGTGCCAGCAGTTTTACAGGGGCGTATAATTCACCCCTCCACTTT. Amino acid sequence: CASSFTGAYNSPLHF.

The chain combines TRBV30 with TRBJ2-7; 12 bases line up with TRBD2. In germline, CDR1 is GTSNPN, CDR2 SVGIG (reference sequence). V shed 4 bases, J shed 5 bases, and the junction held 6 bases outside the gene matches. The CDR3 contains 14 residues. The CDR3 sequence is CAWTGTSGYNEQYF. The CDR3 DNA reads TGTGCCTGGACCGGGACTAGCGGGTATAACGAGCAGTACTTC.

This clonotype has at least ten counts. The rearrangement uses TRBV7-2 and TRBJ1-6; D is unresolved. Germline V lookup: CDR1 SGHTA, CDR2 FQGNSA. V lost 1 base and J lost 3, with 7 bases in between. The CDR3 runs to 15 residues. CDR3 protein: CASSLVAGYNSPLHF. The CDR3 region has the DNA TGTGCCAGCAGCTTAGTGGCAGGCTATAATTCACCCCTCCACTTT.

This clonotype was detected ten times or more. The V gene is TRBV7-2, the J gene TRBJ2-2; the D gene is possibly TRBD2 (6 bases). The V gene's germline CDR1 is SGHTA and CDR2 FQGNSA. This CDR3 is 16 amino acids long. Trimming removed 5 bases from V and 3 bases from J, with 16 bases in between. The CDR3 loop reads CASSRFGRGYTGELFF. CDR3 coding DNA: TGTGCCAGCAGCCGGTTTGGTCGGGGGTACACCGGGGAGCTGTTTTTT.

This clonotype was seen many times. The chain employs TRBV20-1 and TRBJ2-1; 11 positions agree with TRBD2. Per germline, CDR1 DFQATT and CDR2 SNEGSKA (reference sequence). This CDR3 contains 15 residues. Trimming took 5 bases from V and 7 from J; bases not matched to a gene: 10. The CDR3 DNA is TGCAGTGCTGGAGGGGGACTAGCGGTCTTGAATGAGCAGTTCTTC. Its protein is CSAGGGLAVLNEQFF.

This clonotype was found many times. This chain connects TRBV27 to TRBJ1-1, with 7 bases identical to TRBD1. Germline V gene data show CDR1 as MNHEY and CDR2 as SMNVEV (reference sequence). The CDR3 spans 17 residues. The ends lost 3 bases at V and 4 bases at J; junction bases unmatched: 14. CDR3 DNA: TGTGCCAGCAGTTTTACCAAGACAGGGACCTTGGGCACTGAAGCTTTCTTT. Its protein product is CASSFTKTGTLGTEAFF.

There are a few counts of this clonotype. In DNA form, the CDR3 reads TGTGCCAGCAGCGCCCGGACAGGGAACACTGAAGCTTTCTTT. It is translated as CASSARTGNTEAFF. The chain employs TRBV7-8 and TRBJ1-1; 7 bases align to TRBD1. This CDR3 is built from 14 residues. V was clipped by 5 bases and J by 1 base; unmatched bases: 4. The germline V gene has CDR1 SGHVS and CDR2 FQNEAQ. The whole variable domain, filled in from reference TRBV7-8 and TRBJ1-1, reads GAGVSQSPRYKVAKRGQDVALRCDPISGHVSLFWYQQALGQGPEFLTYFQNEAQLDKSGLPSDRFFAERPEGSVSTLKIQRTQQEDSAVYLCASSARTGNTEAFFGQGTRLTVV.

This clonotype was picked up many times. V is TRBV28 and J is TRBJ2-3, with TRBD1 matching over 10 bases. Germline lookup yields CDR1 MDHEN and CDR2 SYDVKM. With V trimmed by 7 bases and J by 2 bases, 6 bases remained unmatched. The CDR3 length is 15 residues. The CDR3 DNA reads as TGTGCCAGCAAACACGACAGGGGGCACACAGATACGCAGTATTTT. It specifies CASKHDRGHTDTQYF.

This clonotype was detected ten times or more. The chain recombines TRBV13 with TRBJ2-1, with a possible D match to TRBD2 (6 bases). The CDR3 runs 16 residues. Germline V gene lookup returns CDR1 PRHDT and CDR2 FYEKMQ (reference sequence). V was clipped by 5 bases and J by 5 bases, with 19 bases between them. DNA for the CDR3: TGTGCCAGCAGCCTGGGGGGTCGAGGCTACCACAATGAGCAGTTCTTC. Protein product: CASSLGGRGYHNEQFF.

J is TRBJ2-1 and V is TRBV6-5; no reliable D call. The CDR3 loop spans 15 amino acids. V was shortened by 0 bases and J by 12 bases, with 18 bases between the two germline ends. The germline CDR1 and CDR2 sequences are MNHEY and SVGAGI. The DNA of the CDR3 is TGTGCCAGCAGTTACTCCTCGCAGGTTGGCCCTAGGCAGTTCTTC. Translated, it gives CASSYSSQVGPRQFF.

The chain recombines TRBV30 with TRBJ2-1, with TRBD2 matching 8 bases. Losses at the gene ends were 4 bases for V and 10 bases for J; bases not matched to a gene: 6. Germline V gene data show CDR1 as GTSNPN and CDR2 as SVGIG (reference sequence). This CDR3 has 12 residues. The CDR3 sequence: CAWTGTRDEQFF. In DNA form, the CDR3 reads TGTGCCTGGACTGGGACTAGGGACGAGCAGTTCTTC. Full variable domain (remainder filled in from reference TRBV30 and TRBJ2-1): SQTIHQWPATLVQPVGSPLSLECTVEGTSNPNLYWYRQAAGRGLQLLFYSVGIGQISSEVPQNLSASRPQDRQFILSSKKLLLSDSGFYLCAWTGTRDEQFFGPGTRLTVL.

This chain joins TRBV27 and TRBJ2-1, with D perhaps assigned TRBD1 or TRBD2 (5 bases each). In germline, CDR1 is MNHEY, CDR2 SMNVEV (reference sequence). The V end was cut by 5 bases, the J end by 8 bases, with 7 bases between. CDR3 length equals 11 residues. The CDR3 DNA is TGTGCCAGCAGTGGGGGTTATGAGCAGTTCTTC. Translating gives CASSGGYEQFF.

This clonotype was observed many times. The J gene is TRBJ2-1, the V gene TRBV12-3 or TRBV12-4; 11 bases fit TRBD2. V shed 5 bases and J 4 bases; nucleotides not matched to a gene: 4. The CDR3 is made up of 15 amino acids. The CDR3 bases are TGTGCCAGCAGTCCTGGGACTAGCGGTTACAATGAGCAGTTCTTC. Translation gives CASSPGTSGYNEQFF.

This clonotype was seen repeatedly, ten times or more. This chain connects TRBV7-2 to TRBJ1-3; D not resolved. V was trimmed by 2 bases and J by 7 bases, leaving 9 bases between them. Germline assignment: CDR1 SGHTA and CDR2 FQGNSA. The CDR3 totals 13 residues. The chain's CDR3 is CASSLLVPNTIYF. CDR3 in DNA: TGTGCCAGCAGCTTATTGGTGCCGAACACCATATATTTT.

This clonotype was counted at least ten times. The rearrangement joins TRBV6-5 to TRBJ2-1; TRBD2 agrees at 10 bases. This CDR3 has 16 residues. CDR1 MNHEY and CDR2 SVGAGI come from the germline V gene. The V and J ends lost 5 bases and 5 bases, in that order; junction bases with no gene match: 9. DNA of the CDR3: TGTGCCAGCAGTCCAAATAGCGGGAGGTTGAACAATGAGCAGTTCTTC. Encoded protein: CASSPNSGRLNNEQFF.

This clonotype was observed many times. J is TRBJ2-2 and V is TRBV5-1; D perhaps matches TRBD2 (7 bases). Trimming stripped 6 bases from V and 6 bases from J, with 9 bases between. Germline CDR1 SGHRS, CDR2 YFSETQ. The CDR3 spans 12 residues. This CDR3 reads CASNGGPGELFF. The CDR3 DNA reads as TGCGCCAGCAACGGGGGGCCCGGGGAGCTGTTTTTT.